What follows describes a single T cell receptor (beta chain). The antigen remains undetermined. CDR1 is SGDLS, CDR2 YYNGEE, per germline. The CDR3 contains 14 residues. The V gene lost 2 bases and the J gene lost 5 bases, with 10 bases spanning the gap. These data belong to a study of shared clonotypes between healthy human individuals. Study-wide findings and caveats: A small donor pool kept down the genetic and exposure-history diversity that was represented. Sharing of clonotypes among donors was expected to vary with sequencing depth.

Deep-level assay runs were performed. Each cell subset's genomic DNA was divided evenly among several immunoSEQ plates. Sequencing was performed with immunoSEQ multiplex PCR; in TCRdb, only in-frame clones are kept and a portion is missing. The sample holds 2 million to 2.5 million clones, nearly 97% seen once. The rearrangement links TRBV9 to TRBJ2-2, with D perhaps TRBD2 (5 bases). Sequencing used naive CD4+ T cells sorted from blood. Described subset: CD45RA+ positively selected. The source of this sequence is a man in his late teens or twenties in good health. This CDR3 reads CASSVSRATGELFF. CDR3 nucleotide sequence: TGTGCCAGCAGCGTCTCGAGGGCAACCGGGGAGCTGTTTTTT.